Following are 27 T cell receptor beta chains from one sample sequenced in a study of T-cell memory formation after mild COVID-19. From the 5' RACE reads, TCRdb called clonotypes with MiXCR, one entry per CDR3 protein. The sample records around 200,000 distinct CDR3 sequences, over 7.5% being singletons. Sequenced: PBMCs or a T cell subset sorted from them (not recorded which). These receptors were taken from a man between 18 and 29 years old who had mild COVID-19 (a few samples of this study predate the infection). Cell type and time point are not known.

In this sample, this clonotype turned up a few times. The J gene is TRBJ2-1, the V gene TRBV9; D is perhaps TRBD2 (7 bases). The germline CDR1 and CDR2 sequences are SGDLS and YYNGEE. The CDR3 covers 13 residues. With 7 bases removed from V and 10 bases from J, the gap between germline ends came to 18 bases. The CDR3, as DNA: TGTGCCAGCGAAGGGATCGGGGGGCACGAGCAGTTCTTC. As protein: CASEGIGGHEQFF.

This chain connects TRBV6-5 to TRBJ2-3, with D tentatively TRBD1 (6 bases). This CDR3 region has 15 residues. CDR1 and CDR2 from the germline V gene are MNHEY and SVGAGI. The germline V and J ends were trimmed by 8 bases and 2 bases, with 17 bases remaining between them. Here the CDR3 reads CASRMGALYTDTQYF. CDR3 DNA sequence: TGTGCCAGCCGCATGGGGGCCCTCTACACAGATACGCAGTATTTT.

This chain links TRBV5-1 with TRBJ2-3; 7 positions match TRBD2. From germline, CDR1 is SGHRS and CDR2 YFSETQ. V was clipped by 7 bases and J by 6 bases; unmatched bases: 8. The CDR3 has 13 residues. The DNA of the CDR3 is TGCGCCAGCCAAAGCCCCGGGGGGGATACGCAGTATTTT. It yields the protein CASQSPGGDTQYF.

The genes are TRBV7-9 and TRBJ2-7; 8 bases fit TRBD1. CDR1 is SEHNR, CDR2 FQNEAQ, per germline (reference sequence). The CDR3 loop spans 19 amino acids. V lost 0 bases and J lost 0; bases outside the gene matches: 13. The CDR3 sequence is CASSLAPKQGVSHSYEQYF. CDR3 in DNA: TGTGCCAGCAGCTTAGCCCCGAAACAGGGGGTTTCTCACTCCTACGAGCAGTACTTC.

The V call is TRBV6-6, the J call TRBJ1-6; 7 bases line up with TRBD1. The CDR3 is 13 residues long. Germline V CDR1 and CDR2: MNHNY, SVGAGI (reference sequence). The junction had 3 bases not matched to a gene; V was cut back by 6 bases and J by 7 bases. The chain's CDR3 is CASRSGQNSPLHF. Here the CDR3 DNA reads TGTGCCAGCAGGTCGGGACAGAATTCACCCCTCCACTTT.

J is TRBJ2-3 and V is TRBV12-5; TRBD1 might be the D (6 bases). This CDR3 is 13 amino acids long. The germline V gene encodes CDR1 LGHNT and CDR2 FRNRAP. The V and J ends lost 7 bases and 4 bases respectively, with 12 bases between them. The CDR3 nucleotides are TGTGCTAGTGCCCTTGGACAGTCAGATACGCAGTATTTT. This sequence encodes CASALGQSDTQYF.

This clonotype was seen a few times. This rearrangement joins TRBV3-1 to TRBJ2-4, with a tentative D call TRBD1 (7 bases). Looked up from germline, CDR1 is LGHDT and CDR2 is YNNKEL (reference sequence). V was cut by 0 bases and J by 1 base, with 13 bases left in between. The CDR3 has 17 residues. The CDR3 nucleotides read TGTGCCAGCAGCCAAGAGGAGGGGGCGGGCGCCAAAAACATTCAGTACTTC. Protein: CASSQEEGAGAKNIQYF.

This clonotype was detected only a few times. CDR3 in amino acids: CASGGYEQFF. The CDR3 DNA reads TGTGCCAGCGGAGGGTATGAGCAGTTCTTC. J is TRBJ2-1 and V is TRBV25-1, with a tentative D call TRBD2 (6 bases). The CDR3 is 10 amino acids. Between the trimmed V and J ends, which lost 8 bases and 8 bases, there was a span of 7 bases. Germline-derived CDR1 and CDR2 are MGHDK and SYGVNS.

The V call is TRBV4-2, the J call TRBJ2-4, with TRBD2 matching over 10 bases. This CDR3 region has 18 residues. The trim removed 3 bases at V and 0 bases at J, leaving 8 bases unmatched. CDR1 is LGHNA and CDR2 is YNFKEQ in the germline V gene. The CDR3 reads CASSQGLAGELAKNIQYF. The CDR3 DNA reads TGTGCCAGCAGCCAGGGGCTAGCGGGGGAGTTAGCCAAAAACATTCAGTACTTC.

This clonotype was found a few times. The V and J genes are TRBV20-1 and TRBJ1-5; maybe TRBD1 (5 bases). Germline CDR1 reads DFQATT; CDR2 reads SNEGSKA (reference sequence). Deletions cut 6 bases from V and 4 bases from J, with 13 bases between. The CDR3 consists of 13 residues. CDR3 DNA sequence: TGCAGTGCCCCAGGGCACGGAAATCAGCCCCAGCATTTT. Translation gives CSAPGHGNQPQHF.

The chain combines TRBV7-3 with TRBJ2-3; tentative D call: TRBD2 (6 bases). The ends were cut back, 2 bases at V and 6 bases at J, with 9 bases in the middle. From germline, CDR1 is SGHTA and CDR2 FQGTGA. The CDR3 is 13 amino acids. The CDR3 nucleotides are TGTGCCAGCAGCTTAGCGGGGCCGGATACGCAGTATTTT. Protein sequence: CASSLAGPDTQYF.

The count of this clonotype is one. Its ends do not fully match the called genes, so a read error is possible. The chain has TRBV4-3 and TRBJ2-7; possible D gene TRBD2, 7 bases. Germline V gives CDR1 LGHNA, CDR2 YSLEER. This CDR3 has 16 amino acids. CDR3 nucleotide sequence: TGCGCCCGCAGCCCCTCGGGGGGCCGATACTTGGGTGAGCAGTACTTC. This gives the protein CARSPSGGRYLGEQYF.

This clonotype has at least ten counts. CDR3: CASSRDGLAGRGNIQYF. The CDR3 region has the DNA TGTGCCAGCAGCCGAGATGGACTAGCGGGGAGGGGAAACATTCAGTACTTC. This sequence joins TRBV3-1 and TRBJ2-4; TRBD2 agrees at 12 bases. The ends lost 4 bases at V and 6 bases at J; junction bases unmatched: 10. This CDR3 comprises 17 residues. CDR1 is LGHDT, CDR2 YNNKEL, per germline (reference sequence).

This clonotype was counted ten times or more. The V and J genes are TRBV30 and TRBJ2-4; D is unresolved. Trimming took 4 bases from V and 0 from J, leaving 16 bases between them. The V gene's germline CDR1 is GTSNPN and CDR2 SVGIG (reference sequence). The CDR3 extends over 16 amino acids. Written as DNA, the CDR3 is TGTGCCTGGACCCCCGGGTCCTATCTAGCCAAAAACATTCAGTACTTC. As protein: CAWTPGSYLAKNIQYF.

The chain recombines TRBV2 with TRBJ1-6; tentatively, D is TRBD1 (5 bases). V shed 7 bases and J shed 10 bases, with 14 bases lying between them. The CDR3 is 13 amino acids. Germline CDR1 reads SNHLY; CDR2 reads FYNNEI. This CDR3 reads CASIREGRSPLHF. CDR3 coding DNA: TGTGCCAGCATCCGGGAGGGGAGGTCACCCCTCCACTTT.

This chain links TRBV20-1 with TRBJ1-5; 8 positions match TRBD1. The junction had 10 bases not matched to a gene; V was cut back by 6 bases and J by 6 bases. This CDR3 comprises 14 residues. The germline CDR1 and CDR2 sequences are DFQATT and SNEGSKA (reference sequence). CDR3 in DNA: TGCAGTGCCGACGTGCAGGGGGCAGCTCAGCCCCAGCATTTT. Amino acids: CSADVQGAAQPQHF.

This chain joins TRBV2 and TRBJ1-6; D gene unclear. Per the germline V gene, CDR1 is SNHLY and CDR2 is FYNNEI. The CDR3 runs 15 residues. V lost 2 bases to trimming and J lost 4 bases, with 9 bases between them. The CDR3 region has the DNA TGTGCCAGCAGTGAATATGGCCAGTATAATTCACCCCTCCACTTT. It specifies CASSEYGQYNSPLHF.

This clonotype was seen repeatedly, ten times or more. This chain connects TRBV5-1 to TRBJ1-6; TRBD1 is a possible D gene (5 bases). Germline V gene lookup returns CDR1 SGHRS and CDR2 YFSETQ. The CDR3 consists of 13 residues. V was shortened by 6 bases and J by 10 bases, with 14 bases between the two germline ends. In nucleotides, the CDR3 is TGCGCCAGCACCTGGGGGGGATTCTCACCCCTCCACTTT. Encoded protein: CASTWGGFSPLHF.

This clonotype was counted many times. This chain links TRBV6-5 with TRBJ2-3; D is uncertain. V was cut by 3 bases and J by 1 base, with 5 bases left in between. CDR3 size: 13 residues. Germline values: CDR1 MNHEY, CDR2 SVGAGI. The CDR3 nucleotides are TGTGCCAGCAGTTATCCGGGCACAGATACGCAGTATTTT. It specifies CASSYPGTDTQYF.

V usage is TRBV5-1 and J usage is TRBJ1-1; 9 positions agree with TRBD1. The V and J ends lost 0 bases and 6 bases, in that order; junction bases with no gene match: 6. Germline assignment: CDR1 SGHRS and CDR2 YFSETQ. The CDR3 runs to 15 residues. CDR3 residues: CASSLAAQGAAEAFF. The CDR3 DNA reads as TGCGCCAGCAGCTTGGCAGCACAGGGGGCAGCTGAAGCTTTCTTT.

This clonotype was detected only a few times. This sequence joins TRBV7-2 and TRBJ1-5; D uncertain. The CDR3 consists of 14 residues. Germline lookup yields CDR1 SGHTA and CDR2 FQGNSA. Trimming took 5 bases from V and 1 from J, leaving 9 bases between them. CDR3 in amino acids: CASSTPASNQPQHF. In DNA form, the CDR3 reads TGTGCCAGCAGCACACCTGCCAGCAATCAGCCCCAGCATTTT.

This clonotype appeared a few times. The gene calls are TRBV5-1 and TRBJ2-3, with D perhaps TRBD1 (6 bases). Germline CDR1 reads SGHRS; CDR2 reads YFSETQ. This CDR3 is 15 amino acids long. Trimming took off 0 bases at V and 4 bases at J, with 12 bases between the two ends. This CDR3 is CASSLADGGSDTQYF. CDR3 DNA sequence: TGCGCCAGCAGCTTGGCCGATGGGGGCTCAGATACGCAGTATTTT.

This clonotype appeared a few times. The gene calls are TRBV19 and TRBJ2-1; D is uncertain. The germline V and J ends were trimmed by 7 bases and 5 bases, with 9 bases remaining between them. The CDR3 is made up of 12 amino acids. CDR1 is LNHDA, CDR2 SQIVND, per germline (reference sequence). The CDR3 spells CASNQRDNEQFF. In DNA form, the CDR3 reads TGTGCCAGTAATCAACGTGACAATGAGCAGTTCTTC.

There are many counts of this clonotype. The chain is built from TRBV4-1 and TRBJ1-1; no firm D call. Germline V gives CDR1 MGHRA, CDR2 YSYEKL. The CDR3 is 15 residues long. The V end was cut by 1 base, the J end by 3 bases, with 12 bases between. In DNA form, the CDR3 reads TGCGCCAGCAGCCAAGTGGGAGGGTCTTACACTGAAGCTTTCTTT. Encoded protein: CASSQVGGSYTEAFF.

This clonotype has at least ten counts. The V and J genes are TRBV5-1 and TRBJ1-5; D is ambiguous. CDR1 and CDR2 (germline): SGHRS, YFSETQ. The V end lost 0 bases, the J end lost 3 bases, and 10 bases lay between the germline ends. The CDR3 consists of 15 residues. CDR3 residues: CASSLGGVHNQPQHF. DNA of the CDR3: TGCGCCAGCAGCTTGGGGGGAGTTCACAATCAGCCCCAGCATTTT.

Many counts were recorded for this clonotype. At one boundary the junction diverges from the germline segment, which might be a read error. The chain has TRBV7-2 and TRBJ1-2, with D uncertain. Germline assignment: CDR1 SGHTA and CDR2 FQGNSA. The CDR3 loop spans 13 amino acids. Written as DNA, the CDR3 is TGCGCCAGCAGCCCCCCAGGCAACTATGGCTACACCTTC. This encodes CASSPPGNYGYTF.

This clonotype was seen repeatedly, ten times or more. The rearrangement joins TRBV5-1 to TRBJ2-5, with D hard to call. The CDR3 is 17 amino acids. V was clipped by 3 bases and J by 2 bases, with 20 bases between them. CDR1 is SGHRS and CDR2 is YFSETQ in the germline V gene. The CDR3: CASSSALDGLLQETQYF. CDR3 nucleotide sequence: TGCGCCAGCAGCTCTGCTCTGGACGGGCTCCTTCAAGAGACCCAGTACTTC.